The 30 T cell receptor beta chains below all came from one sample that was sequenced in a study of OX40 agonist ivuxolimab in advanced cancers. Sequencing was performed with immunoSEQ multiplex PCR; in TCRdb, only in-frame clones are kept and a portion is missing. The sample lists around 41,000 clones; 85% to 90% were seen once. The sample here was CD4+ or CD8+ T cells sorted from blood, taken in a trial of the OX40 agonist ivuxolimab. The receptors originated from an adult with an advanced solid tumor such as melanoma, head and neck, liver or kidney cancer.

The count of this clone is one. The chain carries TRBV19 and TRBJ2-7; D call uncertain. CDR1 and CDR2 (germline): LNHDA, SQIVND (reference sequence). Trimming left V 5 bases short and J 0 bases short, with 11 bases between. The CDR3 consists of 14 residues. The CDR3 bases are TGTGCCAGTAGTCAAAGCGCGAGCTCCTACGAGCAGTACTTC. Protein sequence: CASSQSASSYEQYF.

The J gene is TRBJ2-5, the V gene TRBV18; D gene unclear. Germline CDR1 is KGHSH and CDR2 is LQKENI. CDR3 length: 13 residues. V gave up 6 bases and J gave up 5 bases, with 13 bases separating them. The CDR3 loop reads CASSPDLEETQYF. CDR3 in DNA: TGTGCCAGCTCCCCCGACTTGGAGGAGACCCAGTACTTC.

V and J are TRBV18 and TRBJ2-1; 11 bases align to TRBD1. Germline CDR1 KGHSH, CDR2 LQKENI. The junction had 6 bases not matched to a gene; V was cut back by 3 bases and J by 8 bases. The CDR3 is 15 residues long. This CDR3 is CASSPGGQGEDEQFF. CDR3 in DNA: TGTGCCAGCTCACCCGGGGGACAGGGGGAGGATGAGCAGTTCTTC.

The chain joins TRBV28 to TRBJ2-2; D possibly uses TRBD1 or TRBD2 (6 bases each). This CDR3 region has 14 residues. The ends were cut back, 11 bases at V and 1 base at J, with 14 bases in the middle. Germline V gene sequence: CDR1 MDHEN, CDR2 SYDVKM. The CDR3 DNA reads TGTGCCTCGGAGGAGGGGGGGAACACCGGGGAGCTGTTTTTT. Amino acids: CASEEGGNTGELFF.

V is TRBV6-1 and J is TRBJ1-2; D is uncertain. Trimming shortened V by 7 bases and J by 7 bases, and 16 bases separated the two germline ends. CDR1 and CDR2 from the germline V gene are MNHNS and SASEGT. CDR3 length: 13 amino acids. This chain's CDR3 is CASILEAGSGYTF. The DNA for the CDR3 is TGTGCCAGCATACTGGAAGCGGGTTCTGGCTACACCTTC.

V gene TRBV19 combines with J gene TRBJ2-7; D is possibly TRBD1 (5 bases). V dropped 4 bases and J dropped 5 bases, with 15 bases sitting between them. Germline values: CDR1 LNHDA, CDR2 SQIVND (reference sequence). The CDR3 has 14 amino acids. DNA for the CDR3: TGTGCCAGTAGTACGCAGGGCTTGGTGGACGAGCAGTACTTC. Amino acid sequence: CASSTQGLVDEQYF.

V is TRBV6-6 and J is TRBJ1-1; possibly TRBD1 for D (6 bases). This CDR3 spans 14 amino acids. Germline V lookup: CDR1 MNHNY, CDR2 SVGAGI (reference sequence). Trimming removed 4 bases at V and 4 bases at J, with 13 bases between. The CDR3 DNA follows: TGTGCCAGCAGTTTTTACAGGGCGACCACTGAAGCTTTCTTT. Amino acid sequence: CASSFYRATTEAFF.

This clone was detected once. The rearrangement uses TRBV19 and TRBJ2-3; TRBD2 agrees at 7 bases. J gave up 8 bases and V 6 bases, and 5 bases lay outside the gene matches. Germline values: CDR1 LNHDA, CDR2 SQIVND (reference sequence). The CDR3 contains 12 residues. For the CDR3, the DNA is TGTGCCAGTAGCACCCGCGGGGGTACGCAGTATTTT. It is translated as CASSTRGGTQYF.

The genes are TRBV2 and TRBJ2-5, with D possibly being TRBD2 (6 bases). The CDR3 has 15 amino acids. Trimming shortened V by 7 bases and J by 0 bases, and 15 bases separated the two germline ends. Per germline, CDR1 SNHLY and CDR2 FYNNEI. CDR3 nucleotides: TGTGCCAGCAAGGGTGGCGGGACGTACCAAGAGACCCAGTACTTC. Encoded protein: CASKGGGTYQETQYF.

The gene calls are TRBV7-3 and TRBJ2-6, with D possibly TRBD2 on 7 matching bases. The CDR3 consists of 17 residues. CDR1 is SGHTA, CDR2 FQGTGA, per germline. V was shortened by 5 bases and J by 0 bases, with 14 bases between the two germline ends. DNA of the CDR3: TGTGCCAGCAGCCCCCAAGGGGGGGGCTCTGGGGCCAACGTCCTGACTTTC. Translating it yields CASSPQGGGSGANVLTF.

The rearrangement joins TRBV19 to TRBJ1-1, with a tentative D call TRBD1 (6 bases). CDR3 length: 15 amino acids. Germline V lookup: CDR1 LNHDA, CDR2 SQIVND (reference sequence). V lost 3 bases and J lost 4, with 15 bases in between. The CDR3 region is CASSITDSLSTEAFF. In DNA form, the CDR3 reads TGTGCCAGTAGTATCACGGACAGCCTGAGCACTGAAGCTTTCTTT.

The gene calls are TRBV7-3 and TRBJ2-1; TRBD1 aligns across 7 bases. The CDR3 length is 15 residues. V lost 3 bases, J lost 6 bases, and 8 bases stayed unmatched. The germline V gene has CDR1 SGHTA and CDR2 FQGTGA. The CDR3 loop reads CASSFTGTVPNEQFF. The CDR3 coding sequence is TGTGCCAGCAGCTTTACCGGGACAGTCCCCAATGAGCAGTTCTTC.

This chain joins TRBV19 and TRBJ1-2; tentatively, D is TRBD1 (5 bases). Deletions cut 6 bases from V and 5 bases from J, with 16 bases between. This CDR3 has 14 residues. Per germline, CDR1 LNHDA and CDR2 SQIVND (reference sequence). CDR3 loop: CASRNEQGRYGYTF. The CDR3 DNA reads TGTGCCAGTAGGAACGAGCAGGGACGATATGGCTACACCTTC.

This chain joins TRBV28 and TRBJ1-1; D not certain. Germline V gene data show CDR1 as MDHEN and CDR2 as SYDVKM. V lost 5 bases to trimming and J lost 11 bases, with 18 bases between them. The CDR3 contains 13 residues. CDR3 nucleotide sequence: TGTGCCAGCAGTCACCCGACTCTGGCTGGGGCTTTCTTT. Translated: CASSHPTLAGAFF.

CDR3 nucleotide sequence: TGTGCCAGCTCACCAGAGATGAACACTGAAGCTTTCTTT. It specifies CASSPEMNTEAFF. The V call is TRBV18, the J call TRBJ1-1; D call uncertain. This CDR3 has 13 residues. Germline CDR1 and CDR2: KGHSH and LQKENI. V dropped 2 bases and J dropped 0 bases, with 4 bases sitting between them.

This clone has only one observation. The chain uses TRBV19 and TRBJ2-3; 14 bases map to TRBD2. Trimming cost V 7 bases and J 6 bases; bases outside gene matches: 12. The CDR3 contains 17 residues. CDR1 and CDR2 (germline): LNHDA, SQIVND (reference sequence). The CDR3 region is CASKKMGTSGRSDTQYF. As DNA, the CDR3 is TGTGCCAGTAAAAAGATGGGGACTAGCGGGAGATCTGATACGCAGTATTTT. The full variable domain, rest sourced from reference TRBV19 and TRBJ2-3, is DGGITQSPKYLFRKEGQNVTLSCEQNLNHDAMYWYRQDPGQGLRLIYYSQIVNDFQKGDIAEGYSVSREKKESFPLTVTSAQKNPTAFYLCASKKMGTSGRSDTQYFGPGTRLTVL.

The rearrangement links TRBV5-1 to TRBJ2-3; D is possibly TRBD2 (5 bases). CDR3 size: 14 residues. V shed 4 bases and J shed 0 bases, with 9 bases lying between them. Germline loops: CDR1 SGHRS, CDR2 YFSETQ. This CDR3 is CASSGRESTDTQYF. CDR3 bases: TGCGCCAGCAGCGGGAGAGAGAGCACAGATACGCAGTATTTT.

CDR3 in DNA: TGTGCCAGCACTACAGGAGGAGCCGCTAATGAAAAACTGTTTTTT. Residues: CASTTGGAANEKLFF. The chain is built from TRBV19 and TRBJ1-4; D might be TRBD1 (5 bases). This CDR3 spans 15 amino acids. Germline CDR1 is LNHDA and CDR2 is SQIVND (reference sequence). Trimming removed 9 bases from V and 3 bases from J, with 17 bases in between.

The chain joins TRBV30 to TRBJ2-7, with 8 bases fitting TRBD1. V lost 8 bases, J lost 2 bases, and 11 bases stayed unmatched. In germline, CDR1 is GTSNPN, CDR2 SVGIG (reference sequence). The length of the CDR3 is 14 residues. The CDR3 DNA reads TGTGCCCTTCACGAGGGGACAGGCCCCTACGAGCAGTACTTC. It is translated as CALHEGTGPYEQYF.

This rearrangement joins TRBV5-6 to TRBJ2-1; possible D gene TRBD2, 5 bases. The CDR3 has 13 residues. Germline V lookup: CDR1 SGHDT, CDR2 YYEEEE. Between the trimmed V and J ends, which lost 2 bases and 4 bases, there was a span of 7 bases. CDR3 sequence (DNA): TGTGCCAGCAGCTTCTTAGCGTACAATGAGCAGTTCTTC. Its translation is CASSFLAYNEQFF.

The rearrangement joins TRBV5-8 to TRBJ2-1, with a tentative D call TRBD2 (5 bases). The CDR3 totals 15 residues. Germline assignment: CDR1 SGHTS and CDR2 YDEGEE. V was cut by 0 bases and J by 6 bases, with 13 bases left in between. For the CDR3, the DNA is TGTGCCAGCAGCTTGGGGCTAGCCTCCAGCAATGAGCAGTTCTTC. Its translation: CASSLGLASSNEQFF.

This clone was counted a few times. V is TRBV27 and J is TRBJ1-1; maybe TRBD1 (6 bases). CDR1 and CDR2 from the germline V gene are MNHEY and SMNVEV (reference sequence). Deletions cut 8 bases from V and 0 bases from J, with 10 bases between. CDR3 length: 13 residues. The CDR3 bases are TGTGCCAGCTACGGACAGTTGAACACTGAAGCTTTCTTT. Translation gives CASYGQLNTEAFF.

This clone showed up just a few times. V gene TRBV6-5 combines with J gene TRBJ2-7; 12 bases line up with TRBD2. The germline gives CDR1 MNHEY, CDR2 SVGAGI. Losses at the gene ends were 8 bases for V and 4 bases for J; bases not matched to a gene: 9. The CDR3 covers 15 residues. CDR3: CASRMTGTSGYEQYF. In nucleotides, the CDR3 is TGTGCCAGCCGAATGACCGGGACTAGCGGGTACGAGCAGTACTTC.

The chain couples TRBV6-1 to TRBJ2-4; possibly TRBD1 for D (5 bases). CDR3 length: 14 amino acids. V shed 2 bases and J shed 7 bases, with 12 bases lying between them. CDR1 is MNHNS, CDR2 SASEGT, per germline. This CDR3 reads CASSESPQGNIQYF. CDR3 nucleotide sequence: TGTGCCAGCAGTGAATCCCCCCAGGGTAACATTCAGTACTTC.

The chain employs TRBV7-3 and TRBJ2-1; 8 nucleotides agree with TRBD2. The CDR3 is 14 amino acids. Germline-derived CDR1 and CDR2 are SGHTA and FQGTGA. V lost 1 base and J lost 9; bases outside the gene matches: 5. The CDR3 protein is CASSLIAGNTEQFF. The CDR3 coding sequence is TGTGCCAGCAGCTTAATAGCGGGGAACACTGAGCAGTTCTTC. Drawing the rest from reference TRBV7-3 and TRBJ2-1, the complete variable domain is GAGVSQTPSNKVTEKGKYVELRCDPISGHTALYWYRQSLGQGPEFLIYFQGTGAADDSGLPNDRFFAVRPEGSVSTLKIQRTERGDSAVYLCASSLIAGNTEQFFGPGTRLTVL.

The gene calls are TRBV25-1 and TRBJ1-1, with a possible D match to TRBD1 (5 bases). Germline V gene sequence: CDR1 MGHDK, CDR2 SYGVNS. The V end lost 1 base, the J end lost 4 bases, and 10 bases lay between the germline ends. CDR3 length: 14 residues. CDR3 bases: TGTGCCAGCAGTGAATTAAGGGGCCCCACTGAAGCTTTCTTT. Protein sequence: CASSELRGPTEAFF.

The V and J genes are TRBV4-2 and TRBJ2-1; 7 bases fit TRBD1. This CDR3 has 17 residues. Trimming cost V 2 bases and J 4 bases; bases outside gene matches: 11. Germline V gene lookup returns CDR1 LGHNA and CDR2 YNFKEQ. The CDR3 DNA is TGTGCCAGCAGCCAAAATCACAGGGGTGCCGGGTACAATGAGCAGTTCTTC. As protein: CASSQNHRGAGYNEQFF.

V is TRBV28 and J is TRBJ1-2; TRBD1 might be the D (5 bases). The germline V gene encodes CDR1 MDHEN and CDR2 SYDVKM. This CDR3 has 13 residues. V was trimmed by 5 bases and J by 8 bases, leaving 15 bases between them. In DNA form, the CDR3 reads TGTGCCAGCAGTGGGCCGGGAGGGGTGGGCTACACCTTC. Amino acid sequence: CASSGPGGVGYTF.

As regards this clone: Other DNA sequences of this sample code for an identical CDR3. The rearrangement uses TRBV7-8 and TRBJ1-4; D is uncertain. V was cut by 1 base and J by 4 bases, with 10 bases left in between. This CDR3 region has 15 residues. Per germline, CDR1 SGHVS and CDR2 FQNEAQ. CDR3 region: CASSLVTVSNEKLFF. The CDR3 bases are TGTGCCAGCAGCTTAGTTACGGTAAGTAATGAAAAACTGTTTTTT.

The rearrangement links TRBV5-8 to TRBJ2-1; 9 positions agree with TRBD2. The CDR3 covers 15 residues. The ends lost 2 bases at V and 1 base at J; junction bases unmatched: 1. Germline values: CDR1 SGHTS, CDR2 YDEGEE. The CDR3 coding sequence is TGTGCCAGCAGCTTAGGACTAGCGTCCTACAATGAGCAGTTCTTC. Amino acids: CASSLGLASYNEQFF. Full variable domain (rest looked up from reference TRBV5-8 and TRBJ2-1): EAGVTQSPTHLIKTRGQQATLRCSPISGHTSVYWYQQALGLGLQFLLWYDEGEERNRGNFPPRFSGRQFPNYSSELNVNALELEDSALYLCASSLGLASYNEQFFGPGTRLTVL.